This T cell receptor beta chain came from a study of cytomegalovirus exposure and HLA in healthy donors (dated by TCRdb to about 2017). Some background on the complete study: According to an earlier analysis of around 600 of the donors, some 180 million T cells yielded 117 million unique TCR beta sequences and approximately 280 Gb of sequence data. Donor age, sex, ethnicity and CMV serostatus were compiled alongside the repertoire data. About 5 DR-DQ haplotypes were handled as single units for association and clustering, since linkage in the cohort was strong. To study patterns of TCR occurrence, a later analysis re-analyzed previously published TCR beta repertoires from several hundred donors and added high-resolution HLA genotyping. The later analysis used no new phenotypic data to find candidate immune exposures, relying instead on TCR beta sequences and their occurrence across donors. The study aimed to test whether signatures of past pathogen exposure could be identified by cataloging public T cell receptors. Among the roughly 380 genotyped donors, about 83% belonged to the genetic ancestry cluster associated with self-reported Caucasian donors. The study profiled the T cell repertoires of approximately 700 subjects by immunosequencing and related them to cytomegalovirus serostatus. To decide whether each TCR beta V gene segment behaved as functional or pseudogenic, an earlier analysis of some 570 of the donors relied on high-throughput TCR beta sequencing. The number of donors typed differed by locus, with 629-630 for A, B, C, DRB1 and DQB1, 522 for DQA1, 600 to 610 for DPA1, and around 460 for DPB1. Every repertoire in the discovery cohort had been generated on one and the same sequencing platform. In a later genetic analysis, genome-wide SNP genotypes for about 55% of the 666 donors were used, and that subset was treated as a discovery cohort. To predict cytomegalovirus infection status, the study brought together high-throughput TCR immunosequencing, statistical association of individual TCRs with disease status, and machine learning. Approximately 310 gigabases of sequencing data and tens of millions of unique TCR sequences were included in an early release covering roughly 600 HLA-typed donors. On average, around 230,000 unique TCR beta nucleotide sequences were sequenced per donor among a few hundred genotyped donors of the cohort, with around 19% of those sequences being non-productive. Class I and class II HLA loci were covered by the typing at four-digit resolution. A separate validation cohort of more than 100 different subjects was used in addition to the approximately 700-subject first cohort. On the study overall, not on this receptor specifically: This cohort had only TCR beta chains sequenced, and the lack of alpha or paired-chain data limited which features could be detected. A further reported finding was that TCR beta sequences accurately predicted the HLA-A and HLA-B alleles for most subjects in the first cohort. According to the authors, the approach could potentially be generalized to other disease states and immunological phenotypes. In a later analysis, some 17,000 TCR beta sequences were associated with specific HLA alleles at a false discovery rate of 0.05. Compared with the approximately 600-donor mean, donors in an Asian-associated ancestry cluster had fewer N-insertions in productive TCRs, according to a later genetic analysis. A later analysis found that TCR association rates varied across HLA loci, with DRB1 alleles showing the most associated TCRs and HLA-C alleles the fewest. Compared with equally common non-associated chains, HLA-associated TCR beta chains in a later analysis were more clonally expanded and had lower generation probabilities. The sequencing pipeline was judged likely to have produced a cluster of highly shared sequence variants as a technical artifact. An earlier analysis of around 540 of the donors showed that most TCR beta V segments appeared in productive rearrangements either about 87% or about 30% of the time, which broadly matched IMGT annotations. HLA typing was unavailable for some donors at each locus, so association tests used only the typed subset. When HLA alleles, especially DR and DQ, strongly co-occurred, TCR associations were difficult to assign to individual alleles. Because counts were too low, approximately 18 rarely observed V segments, including chromosome 9 orphons, were excluded from the earlier analysis of some 590 of the donors. In vitro tests confirmed that a few of the cytomegalovirus-associated TCR beta chains recognize cytomegalovirus antigens. Because the 87-base-pair reads could not distinguish some IMGT-functional V segments, including TRBV6-2 and TRBV6-3, those segments were excluded. Immune exposure information for the cohort was limited to CMV serostatus. Correlated functional status among segregating V segments might reflect linkage disequilibrium, but an unknown experimental factor could not be ruled out. A later analysis reported that several top co-occurrence clusters appeared linked to parvovirus B19, influenza, CMV and Epstein-Barr virus. The classifier was reported to diagnose cytomegalovirus status with high specificity and sensitivity in both the original cohort and the validation cohort. Sequencing depth was assumed to be roughly uniform across donors in the presence/absence analyses, though that assumption may not hold. An association between a missense DCLRE1C variant and V-gene and J-gene trimming of TCR beta chains was found in a later genetic analysis and replicated in an independent cohort. Most TCR sequences were seen in very few donors, while some public TCRs were found in many individuals. The study listed 164 TCR beta chains as associated with cytomegalovirus. In a later analysis, most CMV-associated TCR beta chains were found to appear HLA-restricted, with HLA associations seemingly driven largely by CMV exposure.

The junction carries 15 bases between V and J, which are trimmed by 1 base and 5 bases respectively. The CDR3 has 16 amino acids, counting the end cysteine and phenylalanine. Only the CDR3 region is kept as DNA, spanning 48 bases read in frame from base 1. Sequences MGHRA (CDR1) and YSYEKL (CDR2) are obtained from the germline V gene. The cohort was made up of hundreds of healthy bone marrow donors. All cohort members were sampled while nominally healthy, although unrecorded immune exposures were likely present. The donor tested CMV seropositive and was one of the 289 seropositive cohort members. Each donor provided a peripheral blood sample, and peripheral blood mononuclear cells were used for TCR beta sequencing. Genomic DNA was extracted from the blood cell samples with the Qiagen DNeasy Blood Extraction Kit. As concerns this clone: Its antigen has not been determined. The sample holds no much larger clone one base away, and base qualities are not on file.

The library was prepared using the immunoSEQ multiplex PCR assay. For the multiplex PCR, a mixture combining 60 forward primers for TCR Vbeta segments and 13 reverse primers for TCR Jbeta segments was used. The CDR3 region of rearranged TCR beta genes was amplified from genomic DNA by a multiplex PCR assay. Amplified TCR beta libraries were sequenced as 87-base-pair reads on the Illumina HiSeq System. The original pipeline was this. In a later analysis, some 80 million unique TCR beta chains were counted across the approximately 670 repertoires, and around 11 million of these chains were shared by at least two donors. Raw reads were error-corrected and collapsed into unique sequences by a nearest-neighbor algorithm in which closely related sequences were merged to remove PCR and sequencing errors. To assign V, D and J gene segments, CDR3 sequences were aligned to IMGT reference sequences. For a sequence to be retained, a match of at least six nucleotides to both a V gene segment and a J gene segment was required. A rearrangement was called productive if the CDR3 had no stop codons and remained in frame with V and J, and every other rearrangement was called non-productive. CDR3 was defined by IMGT convention, running from the second conserved V-encoded cysteine to the conserved J-encoded phenylalanine. The earlier analysis of some 550 of the donors excluded any sequence lacking an unambiguous match to a single V gene segment. In an earlier analysis of 587 of the donors, V segments were called functional above 56.7% productive rearrangements and were called segregating when the between-donor standard deviation exceeded 5%. To diagnose cytomegalovirus status from the catalog of TCR beta chain sequences, a statistical classification framework was built. In a later analysis, V and J genes were assigned by comparing TCR nucleotide sequences against IMGT/GENE-DB human TR gene sequences. A later analysis assigned CDR3 sequences and most-parsimonious VDJ recombination scenarios with the TCRdist pipeline. In a later analysis, each TCR beta chain was defined by its CDR3 amino acid sequence together with its V-gene family, and reads lacking a unique V-gene family were excluded. In a later analysis, fewer than 600 highly shared, low-generation-probability nucleotide sequences were removed to address suspected cross-contamination and a sequencing artifact. For each public chain, a later analysis derived a clonal expansion index from normalized ranks of inferred template counts within each repertoire. A later analysis computed generation probabilities with a VDJ recombination model fitted to out-of-frame rearrangements, and checked the results against IGoR. In a later analysis, TCR-TCR, TCR-HLA and TCR-CMV co-occurrence was scored with hypergeometric tests, and a repertoire-size bias correction was applied to TCR pairs. A later analysis estimated false discovery rates by permuting HLA or CMV assignments 20 times. In a later analysis, co-occurring TCRs were grouped with DBSCAN, and TCRdist sequence similarity was added when clustering was performed within HLA-allele-positive subsets. For co-occurrence clustering, repertoires with fewer than 30,000 or more than 120,000 public chains were excluded, along with 5 or 6 repertoires with anomalous nucleotide sharing. Drawn from immuneACCESS, this table holds only the in-frame rearrangements with V and J called that TCRdb kept. Clones are partly lost; checked studies trace under half to an unresolved V gene and leave the rest unexplained. V and J calls and clone size are given by that table; D and trimming were obtained from the DNA. The sample table holds around 100,000 clones, of which approximately 69% were seen once. The ten largest clones add up to more than 3.5% of the sample.

What was sequenced was PBMCs. In this chain, TRBV4-1 is recombined with TRBJ2-1; a tentative D call is TRBD2 (5 bases match). The TCR originated in a woman in her thirties or forties in good health and CMV-seropositive. The CDR3 amino acid sequence is: CASSQAGSGKNNEQFF. The nucleotide sequence reads as follows: TGCGCCAGCAGCCAAGCTGGTTCGGGAAAGAACAATGAGCAGTTCTTC.